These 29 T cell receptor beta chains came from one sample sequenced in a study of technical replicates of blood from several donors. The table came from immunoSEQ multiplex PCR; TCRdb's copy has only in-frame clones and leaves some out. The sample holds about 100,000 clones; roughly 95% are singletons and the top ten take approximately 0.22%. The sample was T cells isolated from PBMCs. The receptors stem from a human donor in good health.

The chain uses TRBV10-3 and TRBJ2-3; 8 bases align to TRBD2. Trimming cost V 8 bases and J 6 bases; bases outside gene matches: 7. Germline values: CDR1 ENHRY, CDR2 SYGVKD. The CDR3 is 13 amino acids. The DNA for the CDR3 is TGTGCCATCGGGCGGGAGGTCGTGGATACGCAGTATTTT. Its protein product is CAIGREVVDTQYF.

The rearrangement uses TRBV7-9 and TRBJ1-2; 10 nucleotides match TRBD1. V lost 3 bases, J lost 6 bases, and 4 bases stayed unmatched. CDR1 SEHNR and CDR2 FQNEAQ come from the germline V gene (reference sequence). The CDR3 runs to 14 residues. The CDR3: CASSFGGTGDGYTF. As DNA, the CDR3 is TGTGCCAGCAGCTTCGGCGGGACAGGGGATGGCTACACCTTC.

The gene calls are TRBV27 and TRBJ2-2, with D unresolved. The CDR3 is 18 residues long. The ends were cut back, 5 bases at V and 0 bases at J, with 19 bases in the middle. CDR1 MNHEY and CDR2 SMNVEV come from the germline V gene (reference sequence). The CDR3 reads CASSRREDILTNTGELFF. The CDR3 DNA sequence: TGTGCCAGCAGTCGCCGAGAAGACATTCTAACGAACACCGGGGAGCTGTTTTTT.

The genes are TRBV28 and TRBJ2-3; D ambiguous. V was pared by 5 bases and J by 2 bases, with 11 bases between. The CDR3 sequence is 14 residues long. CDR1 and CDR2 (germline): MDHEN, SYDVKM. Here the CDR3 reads CASSPRSVTDTQYF. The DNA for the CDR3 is TGTGCCAGCAGTCCCCGTTCCGTCACAGATACGCAGTATTTT. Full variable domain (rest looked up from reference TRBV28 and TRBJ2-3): DVKVTQSSRYLVKRTGEKVFLECVQDMDHENMFWYRQDPGLGLRLIYFSYDVKMKEKGDIPEGYSVSREKKERFSLILESASTNQTSMYLCASSPRSVTDTQYFGPGTRLTVL.

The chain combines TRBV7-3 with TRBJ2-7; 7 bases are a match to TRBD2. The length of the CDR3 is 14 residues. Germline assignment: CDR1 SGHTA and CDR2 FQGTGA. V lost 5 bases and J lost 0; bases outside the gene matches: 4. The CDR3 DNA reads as TGTGCCAGCAGCGGCGGGGGAAGCTCCTACGAGCAGTACTTC. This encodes CASSGGGSSYEQYF.

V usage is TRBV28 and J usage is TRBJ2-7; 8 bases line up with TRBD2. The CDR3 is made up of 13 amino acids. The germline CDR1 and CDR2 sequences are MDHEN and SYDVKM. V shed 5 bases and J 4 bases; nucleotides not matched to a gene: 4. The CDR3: CASSTIAGYEQYF. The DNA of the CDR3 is TGTGCCAGCAGTACAATAGCGGGATACGAGCAGTACTTC.

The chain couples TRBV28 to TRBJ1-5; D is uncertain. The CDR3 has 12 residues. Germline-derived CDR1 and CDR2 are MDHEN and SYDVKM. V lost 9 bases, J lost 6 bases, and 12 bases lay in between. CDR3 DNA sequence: TGTGCCAGTGGCGCGGTTGGTCAGCCCCAGCATTTT. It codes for CASGAVGQPQHF.

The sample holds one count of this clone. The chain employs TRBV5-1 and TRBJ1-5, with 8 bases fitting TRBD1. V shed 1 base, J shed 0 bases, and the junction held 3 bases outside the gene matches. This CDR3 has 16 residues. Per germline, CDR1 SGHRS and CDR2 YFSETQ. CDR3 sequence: CASSLWGQDSNQPQHF. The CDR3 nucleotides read TGCGCCAGCAGCTTGTGGGGACAGGATAGCAATCAGCCCCAGCATTTT.

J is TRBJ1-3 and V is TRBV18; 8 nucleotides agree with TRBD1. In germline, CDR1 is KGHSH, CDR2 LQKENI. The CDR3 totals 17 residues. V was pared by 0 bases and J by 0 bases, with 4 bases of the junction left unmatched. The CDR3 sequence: CASSPPTGATSGNTIYF. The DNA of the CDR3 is TGTGCCAGCTCACCACCGACAGGGGCGACCTCTGGAAACACCATATATTTT. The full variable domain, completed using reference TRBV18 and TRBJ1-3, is NAGVMQNPRHLVRRRGQEARLRCSPMKGHSHVYWYRQLPEEGLKFMVYLQKENIIDESGMPKERFSAEFPKEGPSILRIQQVVRGDSAAYFCASSPPTGATSGNTIYFGEGSWLTVV.

For the CDR3, the DNA is TGTGCCAGCAGTGCGACAGGGATGCAAGAGACCCAGTACTTC. It is translated as CASSATGMQETQYF. V usage is TRBV6-1 and J usage is TRBJ2-5; TRBD1 aligns across 7 bases. V lost 4 bases to trimming and J lost 2 bases; unmatched junction nucleotides: 4. In germline, CDR1 is MNHNS, CDR2 SASEGT. This CDR3 is 14 amino acids long.

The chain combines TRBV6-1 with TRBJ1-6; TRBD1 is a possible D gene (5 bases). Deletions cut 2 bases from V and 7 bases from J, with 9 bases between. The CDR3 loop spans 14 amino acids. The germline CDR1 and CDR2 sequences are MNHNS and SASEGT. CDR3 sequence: CASSENQGNSPLHF. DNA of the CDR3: TGTGCCAGCAGTGAAAACCAGGGAAATTCACCCCTCCACTTT.

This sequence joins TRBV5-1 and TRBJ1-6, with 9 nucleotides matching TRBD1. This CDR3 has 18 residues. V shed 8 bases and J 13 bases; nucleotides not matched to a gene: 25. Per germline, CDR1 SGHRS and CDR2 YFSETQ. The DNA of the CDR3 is TGCGCCAGTAAGCTTGGGAGGGGGGGACAGGGATTCGTAAAGCCCCTCCACTTT. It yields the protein CASKLGRGGQGFVKPLHF.

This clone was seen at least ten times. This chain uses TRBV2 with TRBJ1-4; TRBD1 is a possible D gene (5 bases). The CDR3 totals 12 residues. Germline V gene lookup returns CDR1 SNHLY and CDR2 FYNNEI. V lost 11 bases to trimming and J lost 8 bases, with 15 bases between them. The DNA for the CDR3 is TGTGCCTCGCAAGGGGCAGGAGAAAAACTGTTTTTT. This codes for CASQGAGEKLFF.

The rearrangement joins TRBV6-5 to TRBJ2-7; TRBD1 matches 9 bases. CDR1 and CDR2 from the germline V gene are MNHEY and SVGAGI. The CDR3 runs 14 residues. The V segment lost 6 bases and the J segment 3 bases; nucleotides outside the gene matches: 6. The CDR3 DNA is TGTGCCAGCAGCCTCGGGACAGGGATCTACGAGCAGTACTTC. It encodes CASSLGTGIYEQYF.

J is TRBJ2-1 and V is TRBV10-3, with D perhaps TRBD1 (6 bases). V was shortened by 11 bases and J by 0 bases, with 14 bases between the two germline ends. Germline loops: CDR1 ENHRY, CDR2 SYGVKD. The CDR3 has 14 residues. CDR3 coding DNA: TGTGCCGTCACAGGGTTGAGCTCCTACAATGAGCAGTTCTTC. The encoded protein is CAVTGLSSYNEQFF.

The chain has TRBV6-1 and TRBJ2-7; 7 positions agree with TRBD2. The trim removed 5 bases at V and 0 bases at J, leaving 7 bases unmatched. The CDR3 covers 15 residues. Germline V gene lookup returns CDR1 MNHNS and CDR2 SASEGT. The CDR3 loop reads CASSQRDLSSYEQYF. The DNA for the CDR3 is TGTGCCAGCAGTCAGCGGGACTTAAGCTCCTACGAGCAGTACTTC.

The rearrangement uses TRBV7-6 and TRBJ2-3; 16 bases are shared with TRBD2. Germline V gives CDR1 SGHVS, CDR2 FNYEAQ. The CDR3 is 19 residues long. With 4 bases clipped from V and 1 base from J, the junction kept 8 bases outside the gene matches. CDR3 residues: CASSSPGLAGGSGTDTQYF. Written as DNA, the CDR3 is TGTGCCAGCAGCTCCCCGGGACTAGCGGGAGGGTCGGGCACAGATACGCAGTATTTT.

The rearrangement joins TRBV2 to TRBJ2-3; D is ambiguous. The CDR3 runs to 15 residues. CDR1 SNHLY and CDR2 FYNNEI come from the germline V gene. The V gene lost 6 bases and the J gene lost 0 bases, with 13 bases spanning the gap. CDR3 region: CASRFDSLSTDTQYF. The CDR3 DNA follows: TGTGCCAGCAGATTCGACTCGCTTAGCACAGATACGCAGTATTTT.

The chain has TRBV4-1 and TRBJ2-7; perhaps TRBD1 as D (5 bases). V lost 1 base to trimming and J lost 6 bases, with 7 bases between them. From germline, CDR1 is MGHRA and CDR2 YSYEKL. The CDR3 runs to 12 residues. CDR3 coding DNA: TGCGCCAGCAGCCAAGTCCAGGGCGAGCAGTACTTC. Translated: CASSQVQGEQYF.

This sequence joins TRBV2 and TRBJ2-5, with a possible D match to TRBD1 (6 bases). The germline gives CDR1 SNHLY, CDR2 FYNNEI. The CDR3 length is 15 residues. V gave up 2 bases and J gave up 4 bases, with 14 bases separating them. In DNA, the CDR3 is TGTGCCAGCAGTGAAATTGGTGGGGGCGGAGAGACCCAGTACTTC. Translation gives CASSEIGGGGETQYF.

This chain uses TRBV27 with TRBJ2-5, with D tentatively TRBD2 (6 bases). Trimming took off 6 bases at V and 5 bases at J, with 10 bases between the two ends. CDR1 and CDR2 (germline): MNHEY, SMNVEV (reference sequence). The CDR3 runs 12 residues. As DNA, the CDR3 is TGTGCCAGCAGGGGCGGGATGGAGACCCAGTACTTC. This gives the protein CASRGGMETQYF.

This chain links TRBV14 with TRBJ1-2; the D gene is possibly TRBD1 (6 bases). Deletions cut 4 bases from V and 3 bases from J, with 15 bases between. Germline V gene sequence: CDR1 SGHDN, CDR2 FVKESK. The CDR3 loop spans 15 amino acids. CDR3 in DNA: TGTGCCAGCAGCCCACTGGGCAGGGGAGACTATGGCTACACCTTC. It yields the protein CASSPLGRGDYGYTF.

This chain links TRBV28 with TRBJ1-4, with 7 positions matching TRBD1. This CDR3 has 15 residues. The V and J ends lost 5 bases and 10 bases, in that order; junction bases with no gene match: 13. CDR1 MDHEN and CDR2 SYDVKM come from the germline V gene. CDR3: CASSQTDRSGGKLFF. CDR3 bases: TGTGCCAGCAGTCAAACGGACAGGAGTGGCGGAAAACTGTTTTTT.

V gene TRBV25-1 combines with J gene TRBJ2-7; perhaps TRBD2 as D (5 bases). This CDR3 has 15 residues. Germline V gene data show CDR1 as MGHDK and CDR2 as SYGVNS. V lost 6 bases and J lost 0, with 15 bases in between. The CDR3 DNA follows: TGTGCCAGCAGGCCAATATCGGGGAGCTCCTACGAGCAGTACTTC. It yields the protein CASRPISGSSYEQYF.

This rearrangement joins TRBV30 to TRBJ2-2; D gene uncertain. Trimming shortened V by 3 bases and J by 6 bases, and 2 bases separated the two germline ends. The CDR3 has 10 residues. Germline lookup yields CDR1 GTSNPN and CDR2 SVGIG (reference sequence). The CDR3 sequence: CAWSAGELFF. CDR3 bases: TGTGCCTGGAGCGCCGGGGAGCTGTTTTTT.

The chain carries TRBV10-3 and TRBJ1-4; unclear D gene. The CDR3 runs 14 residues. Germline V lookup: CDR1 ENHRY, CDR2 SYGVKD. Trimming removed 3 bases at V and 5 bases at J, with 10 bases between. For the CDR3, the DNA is TGTGCCATCAGTGATAGAGGTTTCAATGAAAAACTGTTTTTT. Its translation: CAISDRGFNEKLFF.

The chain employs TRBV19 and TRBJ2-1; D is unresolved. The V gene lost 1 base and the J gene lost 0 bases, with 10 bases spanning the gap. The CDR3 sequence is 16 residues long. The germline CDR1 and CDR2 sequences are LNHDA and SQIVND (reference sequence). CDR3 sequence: CASSIGTANSYNEQFF. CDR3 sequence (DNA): TGTGCCAGTAGTATAGGTACAGCAAACTCCTACAATGAGCAGTTCTTC. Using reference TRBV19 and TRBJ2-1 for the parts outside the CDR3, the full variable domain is DGGITQSPKYLFRKEGQNVTLSCEQNLNHDAMYWYRQDPGQGLRLIYYSQIVNDFQKGDIAEGYSVSREKKESFPLTVTSAQKNPTAFYLCASSIGTANSYNEQFFGPGTRLTVL.

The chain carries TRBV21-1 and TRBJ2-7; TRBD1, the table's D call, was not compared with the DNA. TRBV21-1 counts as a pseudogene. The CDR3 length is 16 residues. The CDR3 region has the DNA TGTGCCAGCAGCCACGAAGCCCAGGGGTGCGCCTACGAGCAGTACTTC. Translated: CASSHEAQGCAYEQYF.

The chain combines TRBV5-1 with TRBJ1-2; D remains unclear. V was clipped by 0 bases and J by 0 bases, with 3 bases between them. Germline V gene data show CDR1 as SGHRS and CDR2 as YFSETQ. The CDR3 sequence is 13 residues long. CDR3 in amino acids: CASSLAANYGYTF. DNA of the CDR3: TGCGCCAGCAGCTTGGCAGCTAACTATGGCTACACCTTC.